The 12 T cell receptor beta chains given below trace back to one sample, sequenced in a study of Ad26.COV2.S vaccination and SARS-CoV-2 variants. Treatment defined: some 20 received Ad26.COV2.S at low or high dose, single or two shots; about 5 received placebo; per-sample allocation not given. Collection of samples fell on day 63 after the first vaccine or placebo injection. Sequencing was performed with immunoSEQ multiplex PCR; in TCRdb, only in-frame clones are kept and a portion is missing. The table records about 390,000 clones, around 85% of them present only once. Material: peripheral blood, obtained in a trial of Ad26.COV2.S vaccine versus placebo. These receptor sequences come from a person aged 18-60 years who received the Ad26.COV2.S COVID-19 vaccine or a placebo.

This rearrangement joins TRBV18 to TRBJ1-2; D is undetermined. V was cut by 0 bases and J by 8 bases, with 10 bases left in between. The CDR3 runs 13 residues. Germline V gene lookup returns CDR1 KGHSH and CDR2 LQKENI. This CDR3 is CASSPPGRRGYTF. CDR3 DNA: TGTGCCAGCTCACCACCCGGGCGACGGGGCTACACCTTC.

The chain recombines TRBV7-2 with TRBJ2-7; D is undetermined. The CDR3 runs 11 residues. The germline V gene has CDR1 SGHTA and CDR2 FQGNSA. Trimming removed 8 bases at V and 1 base at J, with 6 bases between. CDR3 sequence reads: CASATSYEQYF. DNA of the CDR3: TGTGCCAGCGCCACGTCCTACGAGCAGTACTTC.

The V call is TRBV3-1 (or the pseudogene TRBV3-2), the J call TRBJ2-3, with 9 nucleotides matching TRBD1. Trimming removed 3 bases from V and 1 base from J; junction bases left unmatched: 2. The germline CDR1 and CDR2 sequences are LGHDT and YNNKEL (reference sequence). The CDR3 loop spans 15 amino acids. The CDR3 bases are TGTGCCAGCAGCCAGACAGGGGGTGGCACAGATACGCAGTATTTT. Its translation is CASSQTGGGTDTQYF.

This chain links TRBV7-9 with TRBJ1-5, with 8 bases matching TRBD1. Per germline, CDR1 SEHNR and CDR2 FQNEAQ (reference sequence). This CDR3 region has 15 residues. The J segment lost 2 bases and the V segment lost 5 bases, leaving 5 bases of the junction unmatched. The CDR3 nucleotides read TGTGCCAGCAGCAACAGGGGGTTCGGCAATCAGCCCCAGCATTTT. Translated, it gives CASSNRGFGNQPQHF.

This chain connects TRBV6-5 to TRBJ1-6, with 8 bases aligning to TRBD1. Germline lookup yields CDR1 MNHEY and CDR2 SVGAGI. V lost 7 bases, J lost 8 bases, and 7 bases stayed unmatched. CDR3 length equals 14 residues. CDR3: CASTPDRGYSPLHF. The CDR3 DNA reads TGTGCCAGCACCCCCGACAGGGGATATTCACCCCTCCACTTT.

This sequence joins TRBV6-5 and TRBJ1-2; tentative D call: TRBD1 (5 bases). The CDR3 covers 14 residues. Germline CDR1 reads MNHEY; CDR2 reads SVGAGI. The V gene lost 7 bases and the J gene lost 0 bases, with 12 bases spanning the gap. The CDR3 nucleotides are TGTGCCAGCACCCTCAGGGCCGCTAACTATGGCTACACCTTC. As protein: CASTLRAANYGYTF.

The gene calls are TRBV5-4 and TRBJ1-4; TRBD1 matches 9 bases. This CDR3 contains 14 residues. With V trimmed by 3 bases and J by 6 bases, 3 bases remained unmatched. CDR1 SGHNT and CDR2 YYREEE come from the germline V gene (reference sequence). CDR3 DNA: TGTGCCAGCAGCTACCGGGACAGGGATGAAAAACTGTTTTTT. This sequence encodes CASSYRDRDEKLFF.

The chain uses TRBV7-9 and TRBJ2-1; D unresolved. Trimming left V 3 bases short and J 9 bases short, with 6 bases between. This CDR3 comprises 11 residues. Germline V gene sequence: CDR1 SEHNR, CDR2 FQNEAQ (reference sequence). CDR3 in amino acids: CASSFGSEQFF. The CDR3, as DNA: TGTGCCAGCAGCTTCGGTAGTGAGCAGTTCTTC.

This sequence joins TRBV19 and TRBJ1-2, with D possibly matching TRBD1 (6 bases). CDR1 and CDR2 (germline): LNHDA, SQIVND (reference sequence). V dropped 4 bases and J dropped 6 bases, with 18 bases sitting between them. CDR3 length: 15 residues. The CDR3 DNA is TGTGCCAGTAGTACTCCTTCGGGGGGGCGCGATGGCTACACCTTC. Translating gives CASSTPSGGRDGYTF.

V usage is TRBV5-6 and J usage is TRBJ2-3; D is possibly TRBD1 or TRBD2 (5 bases each). Trimming cost V 4 bases and J 2 bases, with 23 bases left between them. Germline CDR1 is SGHDT and CDR2 is YYEEEE. The CDR3 sequence is 18 residues long. CDR3 sequence: CASSNPAMMGVPTDTQYF. The CDR3 coding sequence is TGTGCCAGCAGCAATCCAGCTATGATGGGGGTTCCCACAGATACGCAGTATTTT.

The chain joins TRBV3-1 (or the pseudogene TRBV3-2) to TRBJ1-2; no reliable D call. CDR1 and CDR2 from the germline V gene are LGHDT and YNNKEL (reference sequence). Trimming removed 1 base at V and 4 bases at J, with 16 bases between. The CDR3 has 16 amino acids. The CDR3 reads CASSQGELRQSYGYTF. CDR3 bases: TGTGCCAGCAGCCAAGGGGAACTCCGGCAGAGCTATGGCTACACCTTC.

The J gene is TRBJ2-6, the V gene TRBV6-5; the D gene is possibly TRBD2 (5 bases). Germline CDR1 and CDR2: MNHEY and SVGAGI. CDR3 length: 16 amino acids. Trimming left V 0 bases short and J 1 base short, with 7 bases between. CDR3 coding DNA: TGTGCCAGCAGTTACTCTCGGACTTCTGGGGCCAACGTCCTGACTTTC. As protein: CASSYSRTSGANVLTF.